The rows below give T cell receptor beta chains drawn from one sample of a study of identifying expanded T cells in peripheral blood. Method: immunoSEQ multiplex PCR; TCRdb's copy keeps in-frame clones and lacks some. Of approximately 56,000 clones in the sample, approximately 79% are singletons; the top ten hold approximately 15%. Specimen: blood. The receptors were gathered from a person between 18 and 69 years old in good health. Both conserved end residues are part of each CDR3. The order of the fields is J gene, D gene, V gene, clone size, CDR3 protein, CDR3 DNA. The D gene is left open where the match is weak. Clone size appears in some rows only: once, few, many, or a class for an expanded clone.

>TRBJ2-3|-|TRBV5-5|-
CASSSGVDWRIDTQYF
TGTGCCAGCAGCTCGGGCGTCGACTGGAGAATAGATACGCAGTATTTT
>TRBJ1-1|TRBD1|TRBV5-1|-
CASSLHPGQANMNTEAFF
TGCGCCAGCAGCTTGCACCCGGGACAGGCTAACATGAACACTGAAGCTTTCTTT
>TRBJ2-3|-|TRBV5-1|many
CASSTGQGMDTQYF
TGCGCCAGCAGCACTGGCCAGGGGATGGATACGCAGTATTTT
>TRBJ2-1|-|TRBV11-2|-
CASSLQRVSYNEQFF
TGTGCCAGCAGCTTACAGCGGGTCTCCTACAATGAGCAGTTCTTC
>TRBJ2-7|-|TRBV7-2|-
CASGGQRGPYEQYF
TGTGCCAGCGGAGGGCAACGGGGTCCCTACGAGCAGTACTTC
>TRBJ2-3|TRBD2|TRBV7-6|-
CASSQPGLETDTQYF
TGTGCCAGCAGCCAACCGGGACTAGAAACAGATACGCAGTATTTT
>TRBJ2-1|-|TRBV20-1|once
CSARSENEQFF
TGCAGTGCTAGATCTGAGAATGAGCAGTTCTTC
>TRBJ2-3|-|TRBV5-1|-
CASSFAEERTDTQYF
TGCGCCAGCAGCTTCGCGGAGGAGAGAACAGATACGCAGTATTTT
>TRBJ2-7|TRBD2|TRBV9|once
CASSPGTTYEQYF
TGTGCCAGCAGCCCTGGGACTACCTACGAGCAGTACTTC
>TRBJ2-1|-|TRBV7-9|-
CASSLVGRTAIRNEQFF
TGTGCCAGCAGCTTAGTAGGCCGGACAGCGATTCGGAATGAGCAGTTCTTC
>TRBJ1-5|-|TRBV19|-
CASSLGRHSNQPQHF
TGTGCCAGTAGTCTGGGACGGCATAGCAATCAGCCCCAGCATTTT
>TRBJ2-5|-|TRBV7-2|-
CASSLNFQETQYF
TGTGCCAGCAGCTTAAACTTCCAAGAGACCCAGTACTTC
>TRBJ2-7|TRBD1|TRBV6-1|-
CASGEGQVRLYEQYF
TGTGCCAGCGGAGAAGGACAGGTGAGGCTCTACGAGCAGTACTTC
>TRBJ1-1|TRBD1|TRBV5-1|-
CASSTHAGGAVGTEAFF
TGCGCCAGCAGCACCCACGCAGGGGGGGCGGTGGGCACTGAAGCTTTCTTT
>TRBJ2-3|TRBD2|TRBV27|-
CASSFGTSGSRNTQYF
TGTGCCAGCAGTTTCGGGACTAGCGGGAGTCGGAATACGCAGTATTTT
>TRBJ2-7|TRBD1|TRBV6-5|-
CASSYPSDRVQYF
TGTGCCAGCAGTTACCCCTCGGACAGGGTGCAGTACTTC
>TRBJ2-3|-|TRBV18|-
CASSPIHPETSTDTQYF
TGTGCCAGCTCACCAATTCATCCTGAGACTAGCACAGATACGCAGTATTTT
>TRBJ2-3|-|TRBV14|-
CASSQWTRASTDTQYF
TGTGCCAGCAGCCAGTGGACAAGGGCTAGCACAGATACGCAGTATTTT
>TRBJ2-3|-|TRBV6-5|-
CASSQGDTQYF
TGTGCCAGCTCTCAGGGGGATACGCAGTATTTT
>TRBJ2-1|TRBD2|TRBV6-1|once
CASRGTSLREQFF
TGTGCCAGCAGGGGGACTAGTTTGAGGGAGCAGTTCTTC
>TRBJ1-5|-|TRBV19|few
CASSTGRGNQPQHF
TGTGCCAGTAGTACAGGTAGGGGCAATCAGCCCCAGCATTTT
>TRBJ2-2|-|TRBV7-2|few
CASRLGGEGTGELFF
TGTGCCAGCAGGTTGGGGGGAGAAGGGACCGGGGAGCTGTTTTTT
>TRBJ2-6|-|TRBV2|-
CARRDWANVLTF
TGTGCCAGGAGGGACTGGGCCAACGTCCTGACTTTC
>TRBJ1-2|-|TRBV30|few
CAGLRAGWDHGYTF
TGTGCCGGACTTCGGGCAGGGTGGGACCATGGCTACACCTTC
>TRBJ1-6|-|TRBV30|-
CAWITQGVDSPLHF
TGTGCCTGGATCACCCAGGGTGTTGATTCACCCCTCCACTTT
>TRBJ1-1|-|TRBV6-5|-
CASSQTTKGSEAFF
TGTGCCAGCAGTCAGACGACCAAGGGCTCTGAAGCTTTCTTT
>TRBJ2-7|-|TRBV2|-
CASSDRGLHEQYF
TGTGCCAGCAGTGACCGGGGGCTCCACGAGCAGTACTTC
>TRBJ1-1|-|TRBV7-2|-
CASSLGGWAGNTEAFF
TGTGCCAGCAGCTTAGGGGGATGGGCTGGTAACACTGAAGCTTTCTTT
>TRBJ1-2|-|TRBV19|-
CVSSPSARGGDYGYTF
TGTGTCAGTAGTCCCTCGGCCCGAGGCGGAGACTATGGCTACACCTTC
>TRBJ1-2|TRBD1|TRBV6-1|-
CASSESRGLDYGYTF
TGTGCCAGCAGTGAATCAAGGGGGCTAGACTATGGCTACACCTTC
>TRBJ2-5|-|TRBV28|few
CASSWYETQYF
TGTGCCAGCAGCTGGTACGAGACCCAGTACTTC
>TRBJ2-2|-|TRBV19|-
CASLHETGELFF
TGTGCCAGCCTACATGAAACCGGGGAGCTGTTTTTT